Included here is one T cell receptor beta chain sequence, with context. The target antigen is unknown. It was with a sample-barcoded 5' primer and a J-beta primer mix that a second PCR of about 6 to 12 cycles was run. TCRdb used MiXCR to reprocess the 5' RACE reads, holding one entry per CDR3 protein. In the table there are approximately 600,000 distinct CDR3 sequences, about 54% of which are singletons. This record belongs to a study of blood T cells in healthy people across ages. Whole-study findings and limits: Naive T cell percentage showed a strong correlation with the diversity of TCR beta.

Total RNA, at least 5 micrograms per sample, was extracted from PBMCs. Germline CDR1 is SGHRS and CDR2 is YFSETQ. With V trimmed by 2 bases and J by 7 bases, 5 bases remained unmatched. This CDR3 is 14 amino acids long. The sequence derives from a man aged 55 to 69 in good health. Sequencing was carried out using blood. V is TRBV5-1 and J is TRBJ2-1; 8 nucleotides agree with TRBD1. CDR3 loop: CASSFQGAGNEQFF. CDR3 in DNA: TGCGCCAGCAGCTTTCAGGGGGCAGGAAATGAGCAGTTCTTC.